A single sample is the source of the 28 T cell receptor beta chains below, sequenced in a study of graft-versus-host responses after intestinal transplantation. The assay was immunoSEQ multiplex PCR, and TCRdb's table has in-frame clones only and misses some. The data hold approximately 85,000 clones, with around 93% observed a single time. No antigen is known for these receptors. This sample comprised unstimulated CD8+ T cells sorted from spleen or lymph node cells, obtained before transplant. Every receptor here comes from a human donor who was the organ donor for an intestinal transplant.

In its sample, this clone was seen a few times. For the CDR3, the DNA is TGTGCCTCTAGCGGGGGGGGTAACACCGGGGAGCTGTTTTTT. Translating gives CASSGGGNTGELFF. This sequence joins TRBV10-3 and TRBJ2-2, with 12 bases that match TRBD2. CDR3 size: 14 residues. Trimming at V came to 11 bases and at J to 2 bases, leaving 3 bases not matched to a gene. Germline V gives CDR1 ENHRY, CDR2 SYGVKD.

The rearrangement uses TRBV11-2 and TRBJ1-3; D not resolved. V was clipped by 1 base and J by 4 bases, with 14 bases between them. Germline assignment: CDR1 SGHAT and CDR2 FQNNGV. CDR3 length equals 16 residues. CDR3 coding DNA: TGTGCCAGCAGCTTAGGGATGGGCGTTCGAGGAAACACCATATATTTT. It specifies CASSLGMGVRGNTIYF. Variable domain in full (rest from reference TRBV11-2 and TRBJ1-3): EAGVAQSPRYKIIEKRQSVAFWCNPISGHATLYWYQQILGQGPKLLIQFQNNGVVDDSQLPKDRFSAERLKGVDSTLKIQPAKLEDSAVYLCASSLGMGVRGNTIYFGEGSWLTVV.

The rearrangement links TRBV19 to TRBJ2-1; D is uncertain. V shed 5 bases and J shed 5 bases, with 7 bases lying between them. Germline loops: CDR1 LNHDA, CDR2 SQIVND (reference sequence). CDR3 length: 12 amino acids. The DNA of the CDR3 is TGTGCCAGTAGTTGGTCAGACAATGAGCAGTTCTTC. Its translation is CASSWSDNEQFF.

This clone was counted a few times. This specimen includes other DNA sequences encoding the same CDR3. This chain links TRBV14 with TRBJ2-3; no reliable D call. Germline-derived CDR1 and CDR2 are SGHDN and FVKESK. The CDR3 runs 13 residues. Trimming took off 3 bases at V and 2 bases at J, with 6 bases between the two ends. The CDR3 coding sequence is TGTGCCAGCAGCCAGACTGACACAGATACGCAGTATTTT. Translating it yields CASSQTDTDTQYF. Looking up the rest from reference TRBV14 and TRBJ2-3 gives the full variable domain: EAGVTQFPSHSVIEKGQTVTLRCDPISGHDNLYWYRRVMGKEIKFLLHFVKESKQDESGMPNNRFLAERTGGTYSTLKVQPAELEDSGVYFCASSQTDTDTQYFGPGTRLTVL.

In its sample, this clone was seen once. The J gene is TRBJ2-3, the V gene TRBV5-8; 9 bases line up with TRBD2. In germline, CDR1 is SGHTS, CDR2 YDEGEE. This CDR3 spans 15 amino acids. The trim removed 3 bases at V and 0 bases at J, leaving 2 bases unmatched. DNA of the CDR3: TGTGCCAGCAGCTACCTAGCGGGGAGCACAGATACGCAGTATTTT. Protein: CASSYLAGSTDTQYF.

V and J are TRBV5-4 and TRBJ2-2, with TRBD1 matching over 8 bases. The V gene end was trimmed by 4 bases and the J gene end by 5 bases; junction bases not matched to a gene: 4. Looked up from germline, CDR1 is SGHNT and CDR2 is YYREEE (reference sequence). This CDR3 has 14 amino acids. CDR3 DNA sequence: TGTGCCAGCAGCACGTGGACAGGGACCGGGGAGCTGTTTTTT. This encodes CASSTWTGTGELFF. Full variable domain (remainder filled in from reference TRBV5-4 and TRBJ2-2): ETGVTQSPTHLIKTRGQQVTLRCSSQSGHNTVSWYQQALGQGPQFIFQYYREEENGRGNFPPRFSGLQFPNYSSELNVNALELDDSALYLCASSTWTGTGELFFGEGSRLTVL.

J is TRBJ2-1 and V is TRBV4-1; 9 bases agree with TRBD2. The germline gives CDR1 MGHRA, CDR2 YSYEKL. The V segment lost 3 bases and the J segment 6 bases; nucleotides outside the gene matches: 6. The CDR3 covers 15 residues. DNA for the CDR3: TGCGCCAGCAGCCACATAGCGGGAGACGGCAATGAGCAGTTCTTC. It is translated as CASSHIAGDGNEQFF.

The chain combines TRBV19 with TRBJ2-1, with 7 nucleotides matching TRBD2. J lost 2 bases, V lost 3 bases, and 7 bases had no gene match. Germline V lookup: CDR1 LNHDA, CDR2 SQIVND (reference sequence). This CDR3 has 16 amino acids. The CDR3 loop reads CASSITGTNTYNEQFF. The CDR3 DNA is TGTGCCAGTAGTATTACCGGGACTAACACCTACAATGAGCAGTTCTTC.

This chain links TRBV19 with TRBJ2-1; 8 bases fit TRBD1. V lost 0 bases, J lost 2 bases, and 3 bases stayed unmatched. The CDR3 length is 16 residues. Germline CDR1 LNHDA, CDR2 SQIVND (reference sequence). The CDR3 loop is CASSIDQGAAYNEQFF. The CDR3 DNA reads TGTGCCAGTAGTATAGATCAGGGGGCAGCCTACAATGAGCAGTTCTTC. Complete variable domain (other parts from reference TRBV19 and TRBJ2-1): DGGITQSPKYLFRKEGQNVTLSCEQNLNHDAMYWYRQDPGQGLRLIYYSQIVNDFQKGDIAEGYSVSREKKESFPLTVTSAQKNPTAFYLCASSIDQGAAYNEQFFGPGTRLTVL.

CDR3 amino acids: CASSGSDRGNSPLHF. CDR3 in DNA: TGTGCCAGCAGCGGGTCGGACAGGGGTAATTCACCCCTCCACTTT. The genes are TRBV2 and TRBJ1-6; 9 bases align to TRBD1. This CDR3 spans 15 amino acids. With 6 bases clipped from V and 6 bases from J, the junction kept 6 bases outside the gene matches. Per germline, CDR1 SNHLY and CDR2 FYNNEI.

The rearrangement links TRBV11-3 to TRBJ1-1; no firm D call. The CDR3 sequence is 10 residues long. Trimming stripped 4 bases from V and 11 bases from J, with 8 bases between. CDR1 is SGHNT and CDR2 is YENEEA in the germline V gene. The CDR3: CASSCFYAFF. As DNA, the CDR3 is TGTGCCAGCAGCTGCTTCTATGCTTTCTTT.

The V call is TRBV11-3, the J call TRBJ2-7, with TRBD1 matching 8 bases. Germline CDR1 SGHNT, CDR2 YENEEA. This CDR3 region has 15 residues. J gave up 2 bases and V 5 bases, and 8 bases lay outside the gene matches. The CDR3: CASSPPGQATYEQYF. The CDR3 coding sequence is TGTGCCAGCAGCCCTCCGGGACAGGCAACCTACGAGCAGTACTTC.

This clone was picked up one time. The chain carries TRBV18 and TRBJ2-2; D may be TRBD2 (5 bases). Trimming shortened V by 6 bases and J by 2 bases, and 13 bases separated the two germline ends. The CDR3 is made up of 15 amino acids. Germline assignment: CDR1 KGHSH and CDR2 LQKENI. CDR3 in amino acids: CASSQKEDNTGELFF. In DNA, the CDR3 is TGTGCCAGCTCCCAGAAGGAGGATAACACCGGGGAGCTGTTTTTT. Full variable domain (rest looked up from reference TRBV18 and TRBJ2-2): NAGVMQNPRHLVRRRGQEARLRCSPMKGHSHVYWYRQLPEEGLKFMVYLQKENIIDESGMPKERFSAEFPKEGPSILRIQQVVRGDSAAYFCASSQKEDNTGELFFGEGSRLTVL.

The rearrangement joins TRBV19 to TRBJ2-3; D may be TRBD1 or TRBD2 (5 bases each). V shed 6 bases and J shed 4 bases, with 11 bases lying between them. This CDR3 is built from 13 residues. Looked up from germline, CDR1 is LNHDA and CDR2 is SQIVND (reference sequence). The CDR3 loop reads CASSLRDADTQYF. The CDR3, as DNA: TGTGCCAGTAGCTTGAGGGACGCAGATACGCAGTATTTT.

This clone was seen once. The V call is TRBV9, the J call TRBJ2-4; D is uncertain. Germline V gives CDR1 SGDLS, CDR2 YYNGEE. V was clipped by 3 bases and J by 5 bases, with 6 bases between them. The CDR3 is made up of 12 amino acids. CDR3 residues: CASSGSENIQYF. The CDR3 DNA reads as TGTGCCAGCAGCGGCTCGGAAAACATTCAGTACTTC.

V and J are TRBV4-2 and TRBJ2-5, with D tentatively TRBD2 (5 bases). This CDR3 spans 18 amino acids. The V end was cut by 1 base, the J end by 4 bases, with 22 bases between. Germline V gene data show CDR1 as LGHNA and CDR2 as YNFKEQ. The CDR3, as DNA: TGTGCCAGCAGCCAAGTCCCGGTCGCGGGCCGCACCCTAGAGACCCAGTACTTC. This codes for CASSQVPVAGRTLETQYF.

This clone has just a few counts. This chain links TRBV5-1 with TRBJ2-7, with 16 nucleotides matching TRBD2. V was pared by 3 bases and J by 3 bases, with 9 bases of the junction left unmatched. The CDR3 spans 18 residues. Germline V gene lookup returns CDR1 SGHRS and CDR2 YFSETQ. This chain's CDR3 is CASSSPGLAGGNIYEQYF. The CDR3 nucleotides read TGCGCCAGCAGCTCTCCGGGACTAGCGGGGGGGAACATCTACGAGCAGTACTTC.

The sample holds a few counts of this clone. The CDR3 loop is CASSRSGTGIGEKLFF. As DNA, the CDR3 is TGTGCCAGCAGCCGGTCCGGGACAGGGATTGGGGAAAAACTGTTTTTT. This chain uses TRBV11-2 with TRBJ1-4; 9 nucleotides align to TRBD1. CDR1 and CDR2 (germline): SGHAT, FQNNGV. The CDR3 runs to 16 residues. After removal of 5 bases from V and 8 bases from J, the junction contained 12 bases not matched to a gene.

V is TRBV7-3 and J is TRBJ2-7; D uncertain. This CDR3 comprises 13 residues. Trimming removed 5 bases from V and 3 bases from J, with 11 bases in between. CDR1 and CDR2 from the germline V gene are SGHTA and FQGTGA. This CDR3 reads CASSRDGFYEQYF. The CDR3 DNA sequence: TGTGCCAGCAGCCGAGACGGCTTCTACGAGCAGTACTTC.

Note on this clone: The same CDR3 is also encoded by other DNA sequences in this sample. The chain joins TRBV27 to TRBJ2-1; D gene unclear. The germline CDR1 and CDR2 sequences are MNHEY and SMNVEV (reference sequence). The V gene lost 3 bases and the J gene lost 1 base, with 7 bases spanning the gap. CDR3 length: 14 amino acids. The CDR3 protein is CASSLAGSYNEQFF. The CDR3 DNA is TGTGCCAGCAGTTTGGCCGGGTCCTACAATGAGCAGTTCTTC.

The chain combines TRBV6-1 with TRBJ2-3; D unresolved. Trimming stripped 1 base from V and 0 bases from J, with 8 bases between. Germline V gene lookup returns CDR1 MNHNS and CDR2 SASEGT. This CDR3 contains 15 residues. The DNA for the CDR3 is TGTGCCAGCAGTGAAGTAGTGGCTAGCACAGATACGCAGTATTTT. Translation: CASSEVVASTDTQYF.

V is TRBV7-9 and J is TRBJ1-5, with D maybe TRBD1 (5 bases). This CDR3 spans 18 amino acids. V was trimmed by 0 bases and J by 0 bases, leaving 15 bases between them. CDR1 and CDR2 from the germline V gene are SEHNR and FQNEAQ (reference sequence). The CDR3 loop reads CASSLAGPADYSNQPQHF. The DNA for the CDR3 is TGTGCCAGCAGCTTAGCGGGGCCGGCGGATTATAGCAATCAGCCCCAGCATTTT.

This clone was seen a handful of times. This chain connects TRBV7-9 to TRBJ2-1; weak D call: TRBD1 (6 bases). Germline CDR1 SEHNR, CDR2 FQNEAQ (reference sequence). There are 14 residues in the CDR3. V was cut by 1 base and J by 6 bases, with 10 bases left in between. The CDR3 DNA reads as TGTGCCAGCAGCTTAGGAGGGACACCCAATGAGCAGTTCTTC. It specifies CASSLGGTPNEQFF.

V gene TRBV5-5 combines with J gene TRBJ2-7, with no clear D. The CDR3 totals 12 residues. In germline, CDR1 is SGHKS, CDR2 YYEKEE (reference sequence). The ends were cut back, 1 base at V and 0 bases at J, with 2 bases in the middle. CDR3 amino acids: CASSLSSYEQYF. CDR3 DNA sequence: TGTGCCAGCAGCTTGAGCTCCTACGAGCAGTACTTC.

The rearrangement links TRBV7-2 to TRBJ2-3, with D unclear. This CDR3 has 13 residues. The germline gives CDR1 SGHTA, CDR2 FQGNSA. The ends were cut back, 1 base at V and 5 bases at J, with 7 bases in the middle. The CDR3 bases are TGTGCCAGCAGCTTAGAGTTGGGAGATACGCAGTATTTT. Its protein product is CASSLELGDTQYF.

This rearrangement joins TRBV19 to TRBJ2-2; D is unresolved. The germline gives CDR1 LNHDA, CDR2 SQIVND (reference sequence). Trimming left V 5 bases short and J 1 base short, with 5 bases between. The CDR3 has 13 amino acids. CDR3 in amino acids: CASSWGNTGELFF. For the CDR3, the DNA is TGTGCCAGTAGTTGGGGGAACACCGGGGAGCTGTTTTTT.

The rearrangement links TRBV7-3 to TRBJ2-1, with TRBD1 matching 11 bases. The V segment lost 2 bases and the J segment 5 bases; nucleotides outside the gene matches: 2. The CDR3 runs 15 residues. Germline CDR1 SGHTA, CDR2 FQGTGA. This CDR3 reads CASSLGQGADNEQFF. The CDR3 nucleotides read TGTGCCAGCAGCTTAGGACAGGGGGCGGACAATGAGCAGTTCTTC.

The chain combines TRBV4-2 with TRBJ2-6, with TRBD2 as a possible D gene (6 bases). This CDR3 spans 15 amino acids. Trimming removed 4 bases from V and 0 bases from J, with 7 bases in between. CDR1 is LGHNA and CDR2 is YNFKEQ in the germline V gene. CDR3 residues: CASSPGVSGANVLTF. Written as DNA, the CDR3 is TGTGCCAGCAGCCCGGGAGTCTCTGGGGCCAACGTCCTGACTTTC.